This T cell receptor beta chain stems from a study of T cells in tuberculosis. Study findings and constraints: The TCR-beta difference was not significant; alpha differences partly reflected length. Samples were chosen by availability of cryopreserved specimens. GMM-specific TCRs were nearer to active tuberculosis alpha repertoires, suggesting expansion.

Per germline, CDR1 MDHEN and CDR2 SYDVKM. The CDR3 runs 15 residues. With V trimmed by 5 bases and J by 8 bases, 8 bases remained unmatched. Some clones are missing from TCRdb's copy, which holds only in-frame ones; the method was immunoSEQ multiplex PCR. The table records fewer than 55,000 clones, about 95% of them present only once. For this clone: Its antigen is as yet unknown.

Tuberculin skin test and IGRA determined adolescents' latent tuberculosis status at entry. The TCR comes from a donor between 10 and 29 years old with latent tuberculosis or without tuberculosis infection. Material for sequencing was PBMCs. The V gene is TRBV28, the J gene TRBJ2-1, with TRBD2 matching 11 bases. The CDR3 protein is CASSDLAGGLDEQFF. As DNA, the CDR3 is TGTGCCAGCAGTGACCTAGCGGGAGGATTAGATGAGCAGTTCTTC.